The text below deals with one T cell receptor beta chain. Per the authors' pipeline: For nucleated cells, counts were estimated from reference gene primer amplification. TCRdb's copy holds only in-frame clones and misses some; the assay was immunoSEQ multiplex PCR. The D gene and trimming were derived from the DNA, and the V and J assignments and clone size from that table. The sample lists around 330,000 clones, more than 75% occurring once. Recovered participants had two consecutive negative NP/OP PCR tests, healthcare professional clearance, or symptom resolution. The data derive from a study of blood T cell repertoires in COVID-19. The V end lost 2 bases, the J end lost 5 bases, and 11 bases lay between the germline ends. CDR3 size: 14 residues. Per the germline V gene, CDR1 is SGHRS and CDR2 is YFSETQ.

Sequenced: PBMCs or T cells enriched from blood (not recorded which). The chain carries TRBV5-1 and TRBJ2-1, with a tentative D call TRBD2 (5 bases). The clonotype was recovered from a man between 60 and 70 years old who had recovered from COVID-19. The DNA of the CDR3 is TGCGCCAGCAGCTTATCCAGCGGAGACAATGAGCAGTTCTTC. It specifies CASSLSSGDNEQFF.